Given below is one TCR beta chain in context. Its antigen is unidentified. The table came from immunoSEQ multiplex PCR; TCRdb's copy has only in-frame clones and leaves some out. The table records some 140,000 clones, 79% of them present only once. The ends were cut back, 3 bases at V and 2 bases at J, with 10 bases in the middle. CDR3 length: 14 residues. The germline V gene has CDR1 SGHAT and CDR2 FQNNGV. This record comes from a study of cytotoxic CD8 clonotypes in ibrutinib-treated CLL. Study conclusions and caveats: Baseline-level clonality went beyond age-matched healthy donors and moved in step with circulating CD8+ T-cell counts. Higher clonality was seen at ibrutinib response and a return toward baseline at progression.

The sequenced sample was PBMCs, obtained after 12 months of ibrutinib treatment. The origin of this receptor is a human donor with chronic lymphocytic leukemia. This chain links TRBV11-2 with TRBJ1-2, with a tentative D call TRBD1 (6 bases). The CDR3 nucleotides are TGTGCCAGCAGCTTTACCGACAGGAACTATGGCTACACCTTC. It specifies CASSFTDRNYGYTF.